The rows below give T cell receptor beta chains drawn from one sample of a study of blood T cell repertoires in COVID-19. Assay: immunoSEQ multiplex PCR; the TCRdb copy retains only in-frame clones and omits some. The sample gives about 270,000 clones, around nine tenths of which show up once; about 8.6% is in the top ten. The sample taken for sequencing was peripheral blood. All receptors derive from a man aged 35 to 55 with active or convalescent COVID-19. CDR3s include the opening cysteine and the closing phenylalanine or tryptophan. D genes are given only for firm matches. Expanded clones are given a class, and other clones once, few, many or no size at all.

cdr3_nt: TGTGCCAGCAGCCCTGAGGATAGGCTGAACACTGAAGCTTTCTTT
cdr3_aa: CASSPEDRLNTEAFF
clone_size: .
d_call: .
j_call: TRBJ1-1
v_call: TRBV14

cdr3_nt: TGCGCCAGCAGCCAAGATGAGGGGGAAGAGACCCAGTACTTC
cdr3_aa: CASSQDEGEETQYF
clone_size: .
d_call: .
j_call: TRBJ2-5
v_call: TRBV4-1

cdr3_nt: TGCGCCAGCAGTTCACAGAGTGTTCATGTTCGGAATTCACCCCTCCACTTT
cdr3_aa: CASSSQSVHVRNSPLHF
clone_size: .
d_call: .
j_call: TRBJ1-6
v_call: TRBV5-1

cdr3_nt: TGTGCCAGCTCACCAAGGGGTAACACTGAAGCTTTCTTT
cdr3_aa: CASSPRGNTEAFF
clone_size: .
d_call: .
j_call: TRBJ1-1
v_call: TRBV18

cdr3_nt: TGTGCCAGCTCACCCCGGACTAGCGGGAGCTCCTACGAGCAGTACTTC
cdr3_aa: CASSPRTSGSSYEQYF
clone_size: few
d_call: TRBD2
j_call: TRBJ2-7
v_call: TRBV18

cdr3_nt: TGTGCCAGCAGTCTAGGTGGAGTCACTGAAGCTTTCTTT
cdr3_aa: CASSLGGVTEAFF
clone_size: .
d_call: .
j_call: TRBJ1-1
v_call: TRBV12-3/TRBV12-4

cdr3_nt: TGTGCCAGCAGCTTAACGACTAGCGGGGCCCAAGAGACCCAGTACTTC
cdr3_aa: CASSLTTSGAQETQYF
clone_size: .
d_call: TRBD2
j_call: TRBJ2-5
v_call: TRBV7-2

cdr3_nt: TGTGCCAGCAGCGTTTTGGCTAGCGGGAGGGAGACCCAGTACTTC
cdr3_aa: CASSVLASGRETQYF
clone_size: .
d_call: TRBD2
j_call: TRBJ2-5
v_call: TRBV9

cdr3_nt: TGTGCCAGCAGCACTCAGCCCGGGGGGGGCACAGATACGCAGTATTTT
cdr3_aa: CASSTQPGGGTDTQYF
clone_size: .
d_call: TRBD2
j_call: TRBJ2-3
v_call: TRBV5-6

cdr3_nt: TGTGCCAGCAGGGCTCCGGGACAAAACTCCTACGAGCAGTACTTC
cdr3_aa: CASRAPGQNSYEQYF
clone_size: .
d_call: .
j_call: TRBJ2-7
v_call: TRBV5-4

cdr3_nt: TGTGCCAGTAGTACGACTCCCACAGGGGTTCCTCAGCCCCAGCATTTT
cdr3_aa: CASSTTPTGVPQPQHF
clone_size: .
d_call: TRBD1
j_call: TRBJ1-5
v_call: TRBV19

cdr3_nt: TGTGCCAGCTCACCACCTTACCTGGAGGAGACCCAGTACTTC
cdr3_aa: CASSPPYLEETQYF
clone_size: .
d_call: .
j_call: TRBJ2-5
v_call: TRBV18

cdr3_nt: TGTGCCAGTAGTATAGACCCTCGAGGGTACGAGCAGTACTTC
cdr3_aa: CASSIDPRGYEQYF
clone_size: many
d_call: .
j_call: TRBJ2-7
v_call: TRBV19

cdr3_nt: TGTGCCAGTAGTATGTCGAGGGGGTTGAATTCACCCCTCCACTTT
cdr3_aa: CASSMSRGLNSPLHF
clone_size: few
d_call: .
j_call: TRBJ1-6
v_call: TRBV19

cdr3_nt: TGTGCCAGCAGTTCCTCTTCTAATGAAAAACTGTTTTTT
cdr3_aa: CASSSSSNEKLFF
clone_size: .
d_call: .
j_call: TRBJ1-4
v_call: TRBV28

cdr3_nt: TGTGCCTGGTGGGGGGGACAGGGGCTGATCGACTCTGGAAACACCATATATTTT
cdr3_aa: CAWWGGQGLIDSGNTIYF
clone_size: .
d_call: TRBD1
j_call: TRBJ1-3
v_call: TRBV30

cdr3_nt: TGCGCCAGCAGCCCTACTGCCGGGAGCCCAGATACGCAGTATTTT
cdr3_aa: CASSPTAGSPDTQYF
clone_size: few
d_call: .
j_call: TRBJ2-3
v_call: TRBV5-1

cdr3_nt: TGTGCCAGCAGCCATGGGAGACTAGCGGGGGGTCGAACCTCCAATGAGCAGTTCTTC
cdr3_aa: CASSHGRLAGGRTSNEQFF
clone_size: .
d_call: TRBD2
j_call: TRBJ2-1
v_call: TRBV3-1/TRBV3-2

cdr3_nt: TGCGCCAGCAGCCAAGTGGGACACACTAATGAAAAACTGTTTTTT
cdr3_aa: CASSQVGHTNEKLFF
clone_size: once
d_call: .
j_call: TRBJ1-4
v_call: TRBV4-1